This entry concerns a single T cell receptor beta chain. The source of the sample is a study of patients and donors after allogeneic stem cell transplantation. TCRdb ran MiXCR on the RT-PCR reads and lists one entry per CDR3 protein. The sample carries about a million distinct CDR3 sequences, roughly 17% recorded once. Material: blood, either unsorted or a sorted T cell fraction (not recorded which). The TCR originated in a human donor who was either an allogeneic HSCT recipient or a stem cell or donor lymphocyte infusion donor (not recorded which). It is not recorded whose cells these are; they may come from a transplant donor.

CDR3 sequence reads: CASSRTGVDQPQHF. In nucleotides, the CDR3 is TGTGCCAGCAGCCGGACAGGGGTCGATCAGCCCCAGCATTTT. The genes are TRBV6-1 and TRBJ1-5, with 9 bases lining up with TRBD1. Germline CDR1 reads MNHNS; CDR2 reads SASEGT. The trim removed 6 bases at V and 5 bases at J, leaving 5 bases unmatched. The CDR3 spans 14 residues.